This is a list of T cell receptor beta chains from one sample in a study of OX40 agonist ivuxolimab in advanced cancers. Assay: immunoSEQ multiplex PCR; the TCRdb copy retains only in-frame clones and omits some. The repertoire holds 48,000 or so clones, around 84% seen once, with 0.95% to 1.3% in the top ten. The specimen comprised CD4+ or CD8+ T cells sorted from blood, sampled in a trial of the OX40 agonist ivuxolimab. Source of these receptors: an adult with an advanced solid tumor such as melanoma, head and neck, liver or kidney cancer. The CDR3 runs from the conserved cysteine through the conserved F or W.

v_call: TRBV11-3; j_call: TRBJ2-2; cdr3_length: 12; cdr3_aa: CASSFSGGELFF
v_call: TRBV20-1; j_call: TRBJ1-3; cdr3_length: 11; cdr3_aa: CSAGVGNTIYF
v_call: TRBV18; j_call: TRBJ1-5; cdr3_length: 15; cdr3_aa: CASSPKATVNQPQHF
v_call: TRBV7-2; j_call: TRBJ2-1; cdr3_length: 15; cdr3_aa: CASSLRGSSYNEQFF
v_call: TRBV7-2; j_call: TRBJ2-5; cdr3_length: 15; cdr3_aa: CASSLSGVLQETQYF
v_call: TRBV18; j_call: TRBJ2-7; cdr3_length: 15; cdr3_aa: CASSLRDLLAYEQYF
v_call: TRBV7-2; j_call: TRBJ2-4; cdr3_length: 13; cdr3_aa: CASSSHRKNIQYF
v_call: TRBV10-3; j_call: TRBJ2-7; cdr3_length: 13; cdr3_aa: CAISETGSYEQYF
v_call: TRBV4-2; j_call: .; cdr3_length: 12; cdr3_aa: CASSQRFYEQYF
v_call: TRBV6-5; j_call: TRBJ1-2; cdr3_length: 16; cdr3_aa: CASSYLKRTGSRGYTF
v_call: TRBV15; j_call: TRBJ2-3; cdr3_length: 20; cdr3_aa: CATSRDRAVAGDSGTDTQYF
v_call: TRBV30; j_call: TRBJ1-1; cdr3_length: 11; cdr3_aa: CAWSTKGEAFF
v_call: TRBV5-1; j_call: TRBJ1-2; cdr3_length: 14; cdr3_aa: CASSLAIGDSLNTF
v_call: TRBV5-1; j_call: TRBJ2-1; cdr3_length: 13; cdr3_aa: CASSFGDYNEQFF
v_call: TRBV7-2; j_call: TRBJ2-1; cdr3_length: 16; cdr3_aa: CASSRRGSGEGNEQFF
v_call: TRBV29-1; j_call: TRBJ2-5; cdr3_length: 12; cdr3_aa: CSVEYGGETQYF
v_call: TRBV7-2; j_call: TRBJ1-1; cdr3_length: 14; cdr3_aa: CASSFEGMGAEAFF
v_call: TRBV7-8; j_call: TRBJ2-3; cdr3_length: 14; cdr3_aa: CASSFGQGADTQYF
v_call: TRBV25-1; j_call: TRBJ1-6; cdr3_length: 13; cdr3_aa: CASSGGVNSPLHF
v_call: TRBV7-2; j_call: TRBJ2-1; cdr3_length: 16; cdr3_aa: CASSLWGLAGNNEQFF
v_call: TRBV12-5; j_call: TRBJ1-2; cdr3_length: 12; cdr3_aa: CASGFQAGGYTF
v_call: TRBV19; j_call: TRBJ2-7; cdr3_length: 14; cdr3_aa: CASSMGTGVGEQYF
v_call: TRBV16; j_call: TRBJ2-1; cdr3_length: 18; cdr3_aa: CASSHGKSSVPGRDEQFF
v_call: TRBV10-3; j_call: TRBJ2-1; cdr3_length: 12; cdr3_aa: CAIRAQDNEQFF
v_call: TRBV9; j_call: TRBJ2-5; cdr3_length: 15; cdr3_aa: CASSKRLASQETQYF
v_call: TRBV10-3; j_call: TRBJ2-3; cdr3_length: 14; cdr3_aa: CAIKGAFSTDTQYF
v_call: TRBV27; j_call: TRBJ2-7; cdr3_length: 17; cdr3_aa: CAGYRSYLPRAVYEQYF
v_call: TRBV7-2; j_call: TRBJ2-1; cdr3_length: 13; cdr3_aa: CASRGGYPNEQFF
v_call: TRBV7-2; j_call: TRBJ2-7; cdr3_length: 14; cdr3_aa: CASSVVTSSYEQYF
v_call: TRBV7-2; j_call: TRBJ2-4; cdr3_length: 15; cdr3_aa: CASSPILAGRNIQYF
v_call: TRBV7-2; j_call: TRBJ2-5; cdr3_length: 13; cdr3_aa: CASSSGTAETQYF
v_call: TRBV19; j_call: TRBJ2-3; cdr3_length: 16; cdr3_aa: CASSARTSGEADTQYF
v_call: TRBV4-1; j_call: TRBJ2-5; cdr3_length: 17; cdr3_aa: CASSQDPLGQGWVTQYF
v_call: TRBV19; j_call: TRBJ2-2; cdr3_length: 16; cdr3_aa: CASSGLGRANTGELFF
v_call: TRBV9; j_call: TRBJ2-2; cdr3_length: 16; cdr3_aa: CASSVELQFNTGELFF
v_call: TRBV6-5; j_call: TRBJ2-5; cdr3_length: 15; cdr3_aa: CASSYTQGIGETQYF
v_call: TRBV5-5; j_call: TRBJ2-7; cdr3_length: 16; cdr3_aa: CASSNHLRQGIYEQYF
v_call: TRBV5-1; j_call: TRBJ2-2; cdr3_length: 15; cdr3_aa: CASQRLAGYNGELFF
v_call: TRBV10-3; j_call: TRBJ2-3; cdr3_length: 13; cdr3_aa: CAINPTTMDTQYF
v_call: TRBV4-3; j_call: TRBJ1-4; cdr3_length: 15; cdr3_aa: CASSQDYRGIEKLFF
v_call: TRBV6-5; j_call: TRBJ2-7; cdr3_length: 13; cdr3_aa: CASRERGPYEQYF
v_call: TRBV4-2; j_call: TRBJ1-4; cdr3_length: 14; cdr3_aa: CASSPRRTPEKLFF
v_call: TRBV19; j_call: TRBJ2-7; cdr3_length: 13; cdr3_aa: CATSRVSSYEQYF
v_call: TRBV11-3; j_call: TRBJ2-7; cdr3_length: 14; cdr3_aa: CASSLEGRYYEQYF
v_call: TRBV7-2; j_call: TRBJ2-7; cdr3_length: 14; cdr3_aa: CASSFGTSAPEQYF